The rows below give T cell receptor beta chains drawn from one sample of a study of cytomegalovirus exposure and HLA in healthy donors. Using immunoSEQ multiplex PCR, the repertoire was profiled, and TCRdb retains in-frame clones only, with some absent. The sample records around 130,000 clones, 65% to 90% being singletons. The sequenced sample was PBMCs. These receptors were collected from a girl under 10 years old in good health and CMV-seronegative. The conserved cysteine and the conserved F or W are not part of the CDR3 here.

V gene	J gene	CDR3 protein
TRBV11-3	TRBJ2-5	ASSQTQGAKETQY
TRBV27	TRBJ1-1	ASSVQGRVTEAF
TRBV19	TRBJ2-1	ASSIKSRADSYNEQF
TRBV5-1	TRBJ2-3	ASSLAGTYLTDTQY
TRBV7-2	TRBJ2-7	ASSLDPSGAYEQY
TRBV15	TRBJ2-7	ATSRDRGTYEQY
TRBV6-1	TRBJ2-3	ASTWEGVSTDTQY
TRBV6-5	TRBJ1-2	ASSRTGQSIYGYT
TRBV11-2	TRBJ2-1	ASSLGLATYNEQF
TRBV11-2	TRBJ2-3	ASSLVGSADTQY
TRBV29-1	TRBJ1-6	SVRRTENSPLH
TRBV4-1	TRBJ2-3	ASSSLSTDTQY
TRBV7-6	TRBJ2-3	ASSFPRPGTSGSGTQY
TRBV10-1	TRBJ2-5	ASSAGQGQETQY
TRBV5-1	TRBJ1-5	ASSLSGDQPQH
TRBV25-1	TRBJ2-2	ASSGAGDTGELF
TRBV5-4	TRBJ1-1	ASSSEIPGGEAF
TRBV11-2	TRBJ1-1	ASSLARGGAGLNTEAF
TRBV30	TRBJ1-1	AWTRGGGNTEAF
TRBV7-8	TRBJ2-3	ASILSSEITDTQY
TRBV13	TRBJ2-7	ASSPVGQGKYEQY
TRBV5-1	TRBJ1-1	ASSLAARQGTAF
TRBV29-1	TRBJ2-5	SVEMGPETQY
TRBV19	TRBJ1-2	ASLTGQGESNYGYT
TRBV6-1	TRBJ2-7	ASSESREGGYEQY
TRBV7-8	TRBJ2-5	ASSLPGSRRETQY
TRBV15	TRBJ1-4	ATSRDLRTNEKLF
TRBV27	TRBJ2-1	ASGRGYEQF
TRBV11-2	TRBJ2-5	ASSLTSRSQETQY
TRBV9	TRBJ1-5	ASSETGWLGQPQH
TRBV5-4	TRBJ2-1	ASSLGLAGGQGNEQF
TRBV6-5	TRBJ2-1	ASSYSPSLEGHEQF
TRBV9	TRBJ2-7	ASSAAGTDYEQY
TRBV10-3	TRBJ2-1	AISESPGYNEQF
TRBV21-1	TRBJ1-5	ASSSEGESNQPQH
TRBV4-1	TRBJ2-2	ASSLPGLAGGSAGELF
TRBV7-2	TRBJ2-5	ASSIIAGAAQETQY
TRBV6-1	TRBJ2-3	ASGRQGTDTQY
TRBV7-9	TRBJ1-2	ASSLLYGYT
TRBV18	TRBJ1-2	ASSPSGGGYGYT
TRBV30	TRBJ1-6	AWSVKGAFDNSPLH
TRBV4-1	TRBJ2-7	ASSPPSDIGVLYEQY
TRBV29-1	TRBJ2-7	SVESDFEQY
TRBV13	TRBJ2-7	ASSSSARGSSYEQY
TRBV27	TRBJ2-3	ATSPWRSATDTQY
TRBV7-2	TRBJ1-3	ASSSGQGAGGNTIY
TRBV19	TRBJ2-7	ASSIGTAYEQY